One sample yielded the 8 T cell receptor beta chains listed below, sequenced in a study of blood T cell repertoires in COVID-19. The protocol was immunoSEQ multiplex PCR, while the TCRdb copy is restricted to in-frame clones and leaves out a portion. The data hold about 99,000 clones, with 87% observed a single time. The sequenced material came from peripheral blood. Receptors were obtained from a man aged 50 to 60 in a cohort sampled during active COVID-19.

The rearrangement joins TRBV11-2 to TRBJ2-2, with TRBD2 matching 8 bases. V shed 2 bases, J shed 4 bases, and the junction held 6 bases outside the gene matches. The CDR3 sequence is 16 residues long. Germline V gene data show CDR1 as SGHAT and CDR2 as FQNNGV. The chain's CDR3 is CASSLTGGPRTGELFF. CDR3 sequence (DNA): TGTGCCAGCAGCTTAACGGGGGGGCCGCGCACCGGGGAGCTGTTTTTT. The entire variable domain, with the rest obtained from reference TRBV11-2 and TRBJ2-2, is as follows: EAGVAQSPRYKIIEKRQSVAFWCNPISGHATLYWYQQILGQGPKLLIQFQNNGVVDDSQLPKDRFSAERLKGVDSTLKIQPAKLEDSAVYLCASSLTGGPRTGELFFGEGSRLTVL.

The table lists this clone with a few counts. The chain recombines TRBV28 with TRBJ2-1, with D tentatively TRBD1 (6 bases). V lost 5 bases to trimming and J lost 7 bases, with 24 bases between them. This CDR3 spans 17 amino acids. The V gene's germline CDR1 is MDHEN and CDR2 SYDVKM. CDR3 sequence (DNA): TGTGCCAGCAGTCCCGGCCTCACAGGGTTGGATGGGAATGAGCAGTTCTTC. This translates into CASSPGLTGLDGNEQFF.

Only one count was recorded for this clone. The chain combines TRBV9 with TRBJ2-1, with TRBD1 identical over 9 bases. Germline CDR1 reads SGDLS; CDR2 reads YYNGEE. The CDR3 runs to 15 residues. V was pared by 4 bases and J by 6 bases, with 8 bases of the junction left unmatched. The DNA for the CDR3 is TGTGCCAGCAGCCCATACGGGACAGGGTTCAATGAGCAGTTCTTC. As protein: CASSPYGTGFNEQFF.

As for this clone: The CDR3 does not close with the conserved phenylalanine or tryptophan, likely indicating a read error. The DNA is left out, because the CDR3 cannot be placed on it with certainty; the CDR3 is given as TCRdb lists it. The rearrangement links TRBV19 to TRBJ1-6; TRBD1 is the table's D call, not checked against the DNA. The CDR3 length is 8 residues, termini included. Germline CDR1 and CDR2: LNHDA and SQIVND (reference sequence). Here the CDR3 reads CASLFRDV.

V usage is TRBV7-6 and J usage is TRBJ2-3; 11 bases fit TRBD2. J was trimmed by 5 bases and V by 1 base; bases with no gene match: 5. Germline V gene sequence: CDR1 SGHVS, CDR2 FNYEAQ. The length of the CDR3 is 16 residues. The chain's CDR3 is CASSLGSGGAKDTQYF. The CDR3 DNA reads as TGTGCCAGCAGCTTAGGTAGCGGGGGGGCGAAAGATACGCAGTATTTT.

The chain has TRBV28 and TRBJ1-6; 7 bases map to TRBD1. The V gene end was trimmed by 2 bases and the J gene end by 7 bases; junction bases not matched to a gene: 8. The CDR3 length is 16 residues. Germline CDR1 MDHEN, CDR2 SYDVKM. The CDR3 loop reads CASSLPSGTVNSPLHF. In DNA, the CDR3 is TGTGCCAGCAGTTTACCCTCCGGGACAGTCAATTCACCCCTCCACTTT.

V gene TRBV19 combines with J gene TRBJ2-1; D may be TRBD2 (6 bases). There are 13 residues in the CDR3. In germline, CDR1 is LNHDA, CDR2 SQIVND (reference sequence). V was trimmed by 5 bases and J by 10 bases, leaving 15 bases between them. DNA of the CDR3: TGTGCCAGTAGTGGGGGGACTGTAGGGGAGCAGTTCTTC. Translation gives CASSGGTVGEQFF.

The rearrangement joins TRBV27 to TRBJ2-3, with 8 bases aligning to TRBD2. CDR3 length: 15 residues. The V segment lost 4 bases and the J segment 6 bases; nucleotides outside the gene matches: 9. CDR1 is MNHEY, CDR2 SMNVEV, per germline (reference sequence). The CDR3 reads CASSSSARGVDTQYF. As DNA, the CDR3 is TGTGCCAGCAGTTCCTCTGCGCGGGGGGTGGATACGCAGTATTTT.